One sample yielded the 24 T cell receptor beta chains listed below, sequenced in a study of CXCR3-negative and CXCR3-positive naive CD8 T cells. Study-wide points: Naive cells that were CXCR3-positive had more hydrophobic TRB CDR3s (compared with CXCR3-negative naive cells).

Their target antigens are unknown. Through 5' RACE with UMI labels, the TRB cDNA libraries were prepared. From the 5' RACE reads, TCRdb lists one entry per CDR3 protein and no DNA. In total, the table holds approximately 98,000 distinct CDR3 sequences. Sequenced input: naive CXCR3+ CD8+ T cells from blood. Regarding subset: CD45RO-CCR7+CD27+CD95- naive CD8+ T cells expressing CXCR3 (TNR3+). These receptor sequences come from a human donor in good health. Some clones in this sample may be carry-over from other donors' samples.

V is TRBV7-9 and J is TRBJ1-1; TCRdb gives TRBD1 as the D gene, but with no DNA this cannot be confirmed. This CDR3 comprises 15 residues. CDR1 and CDR2 (germline): SEHNR, FQNEAQ (reference sequence). CDR3 sequence: CASSLVGGWNTEAFF.

Here the CDR3 reads CASSRQNTEAFF. This rearrangement joins TRBV3-1 to TRBJ1-1. CDR1 and CDR2 from the germline V gene are LGHDT and YNNKEL (reference sequence). This CDR3 is built from 12 residues.

The chain carries TRBV6-2 or TRBV6-3 and TRBJ2-7; TCRdb selects TRBD2, and the lack of DNA leaves this call unchecked. CDR1 and CDR2 (germline): MNHEY, SVGEGT. CDR3 length: 12 amino acids. CDR3 protein: CASSSGAGEQYF.

This chain connects TRBV7-9 to TRBJ2-3; TCRdb selects TRBD2, and the lack of DNA leaves this call unchecked. The germline CDR1 and CDR2 sequences are SEHNR and FQNEAQ (reference sequence). The length of the CDR3 is 17 residues. The chain's CDR3 is CASSPQTLTSLTDTQYF.

The chain is built from TRBV5-5 and TRBJ2-2. Germline V gives CDR1 SGHKS, CDR2 YYEKEE (reference sequence). The CDR3 spans 13 residues. CDR3 sequence: CASSLAGTGELFF.

This chain uses TRBV4-2 with TRBJ2-1; TCRdb's assignment of TRBD1 cannot be checked, as there is no DNA. CDR1 LGHNA and CDR2 YNFKEQ come from the germline V gene. The CDR3 is made up of 16 amino acids. The CDR3 sequence: CASSPGTGGGYNEQFF.

The V call is TRBV28, the J call TRBJ2-3; TCRdb proposes TRBD1, but this gene call is untestable without DNA. This CDR3 has 13 residues. Germline V gene sequence: CDR1 MDHEN, CDR2 SYDVKM. CDR3 loop: CASRDRGTDTQYF.

The chain is built from TRBV6-6 and TRBJ2-7. Germline V gene sequence: CDR1 MNHNY, CDR2 SVGAGI (reference sequence). The CDR3 length is 14 residues. CDR3: CASSYVSVPYEQYF.

The rearrangement uses TRBV3-1 and TRBJ1-1. Looked up from germline, CDR1 is LGHDT and CDR2 is YNNKEL (reference sequence). CDR3 length: 16 residues. The CDR3: CASSQNPTRMWPEAFF.

This chain's CDR3 is CASSQRQTGANTGELFF. V usage is TRBV14 and J usage is TRBJ2-2; as DNA is missing, the TRBD1 call by TCRdb cannot be tested. This CDR3 contains 17 residues. Looked up from germline, CDR1 is SGHDN and CDR2 is FVKESK. Based on the CDR3 plus reference TRBV14 and TRBJ2-2, the full variable domain is EAGVTQFPSHSVIEKGQTVTLRCDPISGHDNLYWYRRVMGKEIKFLLHFVKESKQDESGMPNNRFLAERTGGTYSTLKVQPAELEDSGVYFCASSQRQTGANTGELFFGEGSRLTVL.

This chain uses TRBV6-2 or TRBV6-3 with TRBJ2-1. This CDR3 comprises 12 residues. CDR1 is MNHEY, CDR2 SVGEGT, per germline. CDR3 protein: CASSYGASEQFF.

The chain combines TRBV4-3 with TRBJ1-4. CDR1 LGHNA and CDR2 YSLEER come from the germline V gene. The CDR3 is made up of 16 amino acids. Here the CDR3 reads CASSQGTGRANEKLFF.

The chain employs TRBV2 and TRBJ2-3. CDR1 SNHLY and CDR2 FYNNEI come from the germline V gene. The CDR3 has 15 amino acids. CDR3 amino acids: CASSEGYVGTDTQYF.

The chain joins TRBV6-2 or TRBV6-3 to TRBJ2-7; TCRdb's assignment of TRBD2 cannot be checked, as there is no DNA. The CDR3 loop spans 15 amino acids. Per germline, CDR1 MNHEY and CDR2 SVGEGT. Here the CDR3 reads CASNTPAGDSYEQYF.

V is TRBV11-3 and J is TRBJ2-5; TCRdb picks TRBD1, but there is no DNA to check that call. Germline V lookup: CDR1 SGHNT, CDR2 YENEEA. The CDR3 covers 14 residues. The CDR3 sequence: CAGSMRTGEETQYF.

This chain connects TRBV29-1 to TRBJ1-1. Per the germline V gene, CDR1 is SQVTM and CDR2 is ANQGSEA. The CDR3 is 13 amino acids. The CDR3 loop is CSVVRREGTEAFF.

V gene TRBV19 combines with J gene TRBJ2-2; TCRdb's D gene call, TRBD1, goes unchecked for lack of DNA. From germline, CDR1 is LNHDA and CDR2 SQIVND (reference sequence). This CDR3 is 14 amino acids long. The CDR3 loop reads CASSPWENTGEPFF.

The chain employs TRBV12-3 or TRBV12-4 and TRBJ2-7; TCRdb's D call, TRBD2, is unchecked because there is no DNA. The CDR3 totals 16 residues. The chain's CDR3 is CASSSSGGASLYEQYF.

The chain has TRBV6-2 or TRBV6-3 and TRBJ1-1. Germline V CDR1 and CDR2: MNHEY, SVGEGT. The CDR3 runs 13 residues. CDR3 region: CVSSLGFVTEAFF.

This chain connects TRBV2 to TRBJ2-7; no DNA is available, so the TRBD1 call from TCRdb remains unchecked. The CDR3 consists of 15 residues. Germline CDR1 and CDR2: SNHLY and FYNNEI. CDR3 in amino acids: CASSEHFGTDDEQYF.

The chain links TRBV4-1 to TRBJ2-7. CDR3 length: 14 residues. Germline lookup yields CDR1 MGHRA and CDR2 YSYEKL. The CDR3 protein is CASSQGATPYEQYF.

The V and J genes are TRBV7-6 and TRBJ2-2; lacking DNA, the TRBD1 call made by TCRdb goes unchecked. The germline V gene encodes CDR1 SGHVS and CDR2 FNYEAQ. This CDR3 comprises 13 residues. CDR3 region: CASSLPLDGELFF.

This chain links TRBV18 with TRBJ2-1. In germline, CDR1 is KGHSH, CDR2 LQKENI. The CDR3 has 16 residues. The CDR3 is CASSIDAGGFYNEQFF.

The chain couples TRBV9 to TRBJ2-1; TCRdb designates TRBD2, a call that cannot be tested without DNA. Looked up from germline, CDR1 is SGDLS and CDR2 is YYNGEE. The CDR3 is made up of 19 amino acids. The CDR3 sequence: CASSDSTPPLAGVGNEQFF. Together with reference TRBV9 and TRBJ2-1, the CDR3 gives the full variable domain: DSGVTQTPKHLITATGQRVTLRCSPRSGDLSVYWYQQSLDQGLQFLIQYYNGEERAKGNILERFSAQQFPDLHSELNLSSLELGDSALYFCASSDSTPPLAGVGNEQFFGPGTRLTVL.